The entry below describes one T cell receptor (beta chain). Its antigen is currently unknown. The source of the sample is a study of T cells in localized non-small cell lung cancer. Findings and limits, study-wide: The appearance of a median approximately 60 of the top 100 tumor clones was seen in adjacent lung.

Germline V CDR1 and CDR2: KGHSH, LQKENI. V lost 6 bases, J lost 5 bases, and 10 bases lay in between. CDR3 size: 12 residues. Here immunoSEQ multiplex PCR was the method, and the copy in TCRdb shows in-frame clones only, minus some. The sample shows approximately 26,000 clones, roughly 90% of them seen only once. This TCR came from a female donor of 60 years or more with stage II squamous cell lung carcinoma. The chain couples TRBV18 to TRBJ2-5; D ambiguous. The sequences come from peripheral blood, collected before any cancer treatment. The CDR3 nucleotides are TGTGCCAGCTCCCAGGAAAGGGAGACCCAGTACTTC. This codes for CASSQERETQYF.